This is a list of T cell receptor beta chains from one sample in a study of a mutant IDH1 vaccine in newly diagnosed glioma. Using immunoSEQ multiplex PCR, the repertoire was profiled, and TCRdb retains in-frame clones only, with some absent. The sample has over 95,000 clones, 75% to 90% seen once. The antigens these receptors bind are not known. Here the sequenced sample was PBMCs, taken from a glioma patient whose treatment included an IDH1 peptide vaccine. These receptors were obtained from a woman between 45 and 65 years old with glioma. CDR3s include the opening cysteine and the closing phenylalanine or tryptophan. The order of the fields is V gene, D gene, clone size, J gene, CDR3 DNA, CDR3 protein. D genes are given only for firm matches. Clone size appears in some rows only: once, few, many, or a class for an expanded clone.

TRBV5-1	TRBD1	-	TRBJ2-7	TGCGCCAGCAGCGTTGACAGGGGCGCAATATACGAGCAGTACTTC	CASSVDRGAIYEQYF
TRBV11-2	-	-	TRBJ1-2	TGTGCCAGCAGCCCCGGACAGACCAACTATGGCTACACCTTC	CASSPGQTNYGYTF
TRBV18	TRBD1	once	TRBJ1-1	TGTGCCAGCTCACCCGGGACAGCGCTGCACACTGAAGCTTTCTTT	CASSPGTALHTEAFF
TRBV4-1	-	-	TRBJ2-7	TGCGCCAGCAGCCAAGCCCCACATAGGGAAGGCGAGCAGTACTTC	CASSQAPHREGEQYF
TRBV7-9	-	-	TRBJ2-3	TGTGCCAGCAGCTTAGGGGACGGACCTTACCATACGCAGTATTTT	CASSLGDGPYHTQYF
TRBV11-2	-	-	TRBJ2-1	TGTGCCAGCAGCTACTTGAGAGACGCTAGGGGGAATGAGCAGTTCTTC	CASSYLRDARGNEQFF
TRBV9	TRBD2	-	TRBJ2-7	TGTGCCAGCAGCCCCAGCGGGGTCTCCTACGAGCAGTACTTC	CASSPSGVSYEQYF
TRBV6-5	-	-	TRBJ2-7	TGTGCCAGCAGTTACGCAACCGCGGGGTACGAGCAGTACTTC	CASSYATAGYEQYF
TRBV19	TRBD1	-	TRBJ1-5	TGTGCCAGCCGGGGACAGCGAAATAGCAATCAGCCCCAGCATTTT	CASRGQRNSNQPQHF
TRBV28	-	-	TRBJ1-4	TGTGCCAGCCGGTGGGGAAGCCGGCCGGATGAAAAACTGTTTTTT	CASRWGSRPDEKLFF
TRBV6-5	-	-	TRBJ2-3	TGTGCCAGCAGTTACTCGTGGCGGGATACGCAGTATTTT	CASSYSWRDTQYF
TRBV5-6	-	once	TRBJ2-4	TGTGCCAGCAGCTTTCGCGCGGGACCGGAAAACATTCAGTACTTC	CASSFRAGPENIQYF
TRBV5-1	-	-	TRBJ1-1	TGCGCCAGCAGCCGCCCCGCTACGTCTGAAGCTTTCTTT	CASSRPATSEAFF
TRBV29-1	-	-	TRBJ1-1	TGCAGCGTAGTTCGGGACGCAAACACTGAAGCTTTCTTT	CSVVRDANTEAFF
TRBV6-1	TRBD2	-	TRBJ2-2	TGTGCCAGCAGTTTAGCGGGAGGGCGATCCGGGGAGCTGTTTTTT	CASSLAGGRSGELFF
TRBV18	-	-	TRBJ2-5	TGTGCCAGCTCACCGCCGGACCTTTACCAAGAGACCCAGTACTTC	CASSPPDLYQETQYF
TRBV29-1	-	-	TRBJ2-1	TGCAGCGTTGAAGTGGCAACGACTAATTACAATGAGCAGTTCTTC	CSVEVATTNYNEQFF
TRBV7-9	-	-	TRBJ1-1	TGTGCCAGCAGCTTATCAGGGGCTGAAGCTTTCTTT	CASSLSGAEAFF
TRBV6-4	-	-	TRBJ2-1	TGTGCCAGCAGTCGGGACATGAGGAATGAGCAGTTCTTC	CASSRDMRNEQFF
TRBV10-3	-	-	TRBJ2-3	TGTGCCATCAGTGAGTCTCAGGGTTACACAGATACGCAGTATTTT	CAISESQGYTDTQYF
TRBV6-5	-	-	TRBJ2-3	TGTGCCAGCAGTTACTCGCAGGCTTCCTACACAGATACGCAGTATTTT	CASSYSQASYTDTQYF
TRBV28	-	once	TRBJ2-6	TGTGCCAGCAGCCGCCTAGGGGGGTCCCTCGGCTCTGGGGCCAACGTCCTGACTTTC	CASSRLGGSLGSGANVLTF
TRBV5-1	TRBD1	-	TRBJ1-1	TGCGCCAGCAGCTTGGGTGGGACAGGGGAAGAGGCTTTCTTT	CASSLGGTGEEAFF
TRBV15	-	-	TRBJ2-5	TGTGCCACCAGCAGAGATCGGAGGTACCAAGAGACCCAGTACTTC	CATSRDRRYQETQYF
TRBV5-4	-	-	TRBJ2-7	TGTGCCAGCAGCTTAAAACAGGGTTTGGACGAGCAGTACTTC	CASSLKQGLDEQYF
TRBV29-1	-	-	TRBJ1-1	TGCAGCGTTGAGGGACAATCCGGGACTGAAGCTTTCTTT	CSVEGQSGTEAFF
TRBV18	TRBD1	few	TRBJ1-1	TGTGCCAGCTCATCAGGGACAGGGAATATGAACACTGAAGCTTTCTTT	CASSSGTGNMNTEAFF
TRBV19	-	few	TRBJ2-7	TGTGCCAGTAGTATGCGGGCGGAGTCCTACGAGCAGTACTTC	CASSMRAESYEQYF
TRBV14	TRBD1	once	TRBJ1-1	TGTGCCAGCAGCCTCAGCTCGAGGGGGCCTCGGACGAACACTGAAGCTTTCTTT	CASSLSSRGPRTNTEAFF
TRBV14	-	-	TRBJ2-7	TGTGCCAGCAGCTTCGGACGCAGAGGTGGCTACGAGCAGTACTTC	CASSFGRRGGYEQYF
TRBV5-1	-	few	TRBJ2-3	TGCGCCAGCAGTAGGGGCCAGGGCCCAGATACGCAGTATTTT	CASSRGQGPDTQYF
TRBV10-3	-	-	TRBJ1-1	TGTGCCATCAAGGGACCGCAAAACACTGAAGCTTTCTTT	CAIKGPQNTEAFF
TRBV6-5	-	-	TRBJ1-1	TGTGCCAGCGGAGTTGCAGGGAACACTGAAGCTTTCTTT	CASGVAGNTEAFF
TRBV27	-	-	TRBJ1-1	TGTGCCAGCACCCCGAGGCGGGGACGGATGAACACTGAAGCTTTCTTT	CASTPRRGRMNTEAFF
TRBV29-1	TRBD1	-	TRBJ1-5	TGCAGCGTCCCGGGACAGGGGAATCAGCCCCAGCATTTT	CSVPGQGNQPQHF
TRBV10-3	-	once	TRBJ2-3	TGTGCCATCAGTGAGCCCACACGAAGCCGGCAGGCCCCCACAGATACGCAGTATTTT	CAISEPTRSRQAPTDTQYF
TRBV18	-	once	TRBJ2-5	TGTGCCAGCTCACCACCAACCCGGGAGACCCAGTACTTC	CASSPPTRETQYF
TRBV27	-	-	TRBJ1-2	TGTGCCAGCAGTTTCGCGGGAAACTCCAACTATGGCTACACCTTC	CASSFAGNSNYGYTF
TRBV18	-	-	TRBJ1-5	TGTGCCAGCTCAGAACAGATGAGCAATCAGCCCCAGCATTTT	CASSEQMSNQPQHF
TRBV30	-	-	TRBJ1-5	TGTGCCTGGAATAATGGCATCGTCAATCAGCCCCAGCATTTT	CAWNNGIVNQPQHF
TRBV7-2	-	-	TRBJ2-7	TGTGCCACCGGTCGGGTCTTTAGCTCCTACGAGCAGTACTTC	CATGRVFSSYEQYF
TRBV7-2	TRBD1	-	TRBJ2-7	TGTGCCAGCAGCACCAGGGGGCTGGACCCGAGCTCCTACGAGCAGTACTTC	CASSTRGLDPSSYEQYF
TRBV5-1	-	-	TRBJ2-5	TGCGCCTCTTGGAAGGGGCAGGGGCGAGGTGAGACCCAGTACTTC	CASWKGQGRGETQYF
TRBV2	TRBD2	-	TRBJ2-1	TGTGCCAGCAGTGAAAGGACTAGCGGGAGCAATGAGCAGTTCTTC	CASSERTSGSNEQFF
TRBV11-2	TRBD2	-	TRBJ2-5	TGTGCCAGCAGCTTAGTACGGCGGGAGGGAGAGACCCAGTACTTC	CASSLVRREGETQYF
TRBV19	-	-	TRBJ1-5	TGTGCCAGTACCGATCCGGGAGGGGTACGACAGCCCCAGCATTTT	CASTDPGGVRQPQHF
TRBV18	-	-	TRBJ1-5	TGTGCCAGCTCTATCGGGTCGCGGGAGCCCCAGCATTTT	CASSIGSREPQHF
TRBV20-1	-	-	TRBJ2-5	TGCAGTGCTAGAGATCAAAAGACCCAGTACTTC	CSARDQKTQYF
TRBV6-5	-	-	TRBJ2-7	TGTGCCAGCAGTTACTCAGACCGTTCCCCAACGTACTTC	CASSYSDRSPTYF
TRBV7-9	-	once	TRBJ1-1	TGTGCCAGCAGCTTAGGGGCCAGAGCTGAAGCTTTCTTT	CASSLGARAEAFF